The sequence of this TCR beta chain was determined in a study of T cell responses to AZD1222 COVID-19 vaccine. Notes on the study in general: Mapped onto spike, vaccine-associated CD4 TCRs spanned it and were dominant at 160-218 and 743-854. Clonal diversity was possibly underestimated; the donors were predominantly white British and more often female.

Some clones are missing from TCRdb's copy, which holds only in-frame ones; the method was immunoSEQ multiplex PCR. The sample carries around 180,000 clones, 85% to 90% recorded once. There are 13 residues in the CDR3. The germline gives CDR1 LGHNT, CDR2 FRNRAP. V lost 2 bases to trimming and J lost 4 bases, with 8 bases between them. With respect to this clone: The antigen is unknown.

The rearrangement uses TRBV12-5 and TRBJ1-1; no definite D call. The sample in question was peripheral blood, obtained on day 0 of AZD1222 vaccination. This clonotype was obtained from an adult in good health. The CDR3 loop is CASGLLHFTEAFF. CDR3 coding DNA: TGTGCTAGTGGTTTGCTGCATTTCACTGAAGCTTTCTTT.